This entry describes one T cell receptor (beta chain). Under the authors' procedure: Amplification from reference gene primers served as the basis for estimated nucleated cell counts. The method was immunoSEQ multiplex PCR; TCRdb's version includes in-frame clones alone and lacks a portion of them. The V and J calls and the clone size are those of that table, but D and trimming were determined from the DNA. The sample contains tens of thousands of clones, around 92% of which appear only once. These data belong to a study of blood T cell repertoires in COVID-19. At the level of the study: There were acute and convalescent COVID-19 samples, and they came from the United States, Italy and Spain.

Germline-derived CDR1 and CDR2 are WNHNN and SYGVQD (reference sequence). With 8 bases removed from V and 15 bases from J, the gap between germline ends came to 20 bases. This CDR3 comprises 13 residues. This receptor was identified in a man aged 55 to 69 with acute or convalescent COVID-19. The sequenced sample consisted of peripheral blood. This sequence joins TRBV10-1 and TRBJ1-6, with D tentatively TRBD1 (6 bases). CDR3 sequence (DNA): TGCGCCAGCGGTGTCGCCCTCGACAGGCTCCTCCACTTT. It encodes CASGVALDRLLHF.